The present T cell receptor beta chain was sequenced within a study of blood T cell repertoires in COVID-19. At the level of the study: From the United States, Italy and Spain came samples of acute and convalescent COVID-19. Sample material is recorded as cDNA or gDNA derived from T cells, B-cell-depleted T cells, or PBMCs.

The CDR3 loop spans 14 amino acids. V gave up 4 bases and J gave up 5 bases; unmatched junction bases: 8. Germline V gene data show CDR1 as SQVTM and CDR2 as ANQGSEA. Assay: immunoSEQ multiplex PCR; the TCRdb copy retains only in-frame clones and omits some. The repertoire holds about 250,000 clones, with approximately 80% as singletons. Participant reports of clinical history set cohort assignment. The source material was PBMCs or T cells enriched from blood (not recorded which). This chain links TRBV29-1 with TRBJ2-7; 10 nucleotides align to TRBD2. The sequence came from a man in his forties who had been exposed to COVID-19. CDR3 residues: CSVVRASGSDEQYF. CDR3 nucleotides: TGCAGCGTTGTGAGGGCTAGCGGGAGTGACGAGCAGTACTTC.